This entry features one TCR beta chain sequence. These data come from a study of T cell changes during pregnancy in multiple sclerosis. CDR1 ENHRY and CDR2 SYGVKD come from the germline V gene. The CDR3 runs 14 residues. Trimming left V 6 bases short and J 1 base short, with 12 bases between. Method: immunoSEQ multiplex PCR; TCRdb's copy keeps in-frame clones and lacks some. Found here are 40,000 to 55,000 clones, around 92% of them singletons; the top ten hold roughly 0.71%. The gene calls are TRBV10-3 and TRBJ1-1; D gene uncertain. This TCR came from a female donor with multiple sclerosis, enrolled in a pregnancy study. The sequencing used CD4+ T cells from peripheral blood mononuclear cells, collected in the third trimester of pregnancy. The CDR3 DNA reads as TGTGCCATCAGCCGAGTGGAGGGGAACACTGAAGCTTTCTTT. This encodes CAISRVEGNTEAFF.